Shown below are 8 T cell receptor beta chains from a single sample sequenced in a study of cytomegalovirus exposure and HLA in healthy donors. The study ran its PCR with 60 Vbeta and 13 Jbeta primers. This table comes from immunoSEQ multiplex PCR, and its TCRdb copy is limited to in-frame clones, with some not included. The sample yields roughly 130,000 clones, roughly 88% seen once. The sequenced sample consisted of PBMCs. The receptors shown here come from a boy between 10 and 17 years old in good health and CMV-seronegative.

This clone appeared once. The chain is built from TRBV12-1 and TRBJ2-5; the listed D gene, TRBD1, was not tested against the DNA. TRBV12-1 is recorded as a pseudogene. The CDR3 runs 11 residues. The CDR3 protein is CASSFAKTQYF. In DNA form, the CDR3 reads TGTGCCAGCAGCTTTGCCAAGACCCAGTACTTC.

This clone occurred once. The genes are TRBV11-3 and TRBJ2-2, with 7 bases that match TRBD1. V dropped 6 bases and J dropped 5; count of bases not matched to a gene: 3. The CDR3 sequence is 13 residues long. Germline V gives CDR1 SGHNT, CDR2 YENEEA. DNA for the CDR3: TGTGCCAGCAGTCGGGACAGAACCGGGGAGCTGTTTTTT. It codes for CASSRDRTGELFF.

This clone has a handful of counts. The V gene is TRBV6-1, the J gene TRBJ1-5, with D possibly being TRBD1 (5 bases). Germline CDR1 and CDR2: MNHNS and SASEGT. Trimming stripped 6 bases from V and 5 bases from J, with 17 bases between. The CDR3 has 15 residues. CDR3 DNA: TGTGCCAGCAGGTTGGAGGGGAGGGTCGATCAGCCCCAGCATTTT. Protein sequence: CASRLEGRVDQPQHF.

V gene TRBV29-1 combines with J gene TRBJ1-2; no reliable D call. The ends were cut back, 4 bases at V and 0 bases at J, with 12 bases in the middle. Germline CDR1 is SQVTM and CDR2 is ANQGSEA. CDR3 length equals 14 residues. CDR3 loop: CSVGGSGANYGYTF. The CDR3 nucleotides read TGCAGCGTTGGTGGTAGCGGAGCTAACTATGGCTACACCTTC.

The chain combines TRBV9 with TRBJ2-7; D is perhaps TRBD1 (6 bases). The CDR3 totals 16 residues. Trimming stripped 0 bases from V and 3 bases from J, with 16 bases between. The germline V gene has CDR1 SGDLS and CDR2 YYNGEE. The CDR3 nucleotides read TGTGCCAGCAGCGTAGGTAGGTTTTCAGGGGACTACGAGCAGTACTTC. Protein sequence: CASSVGRFSGDYEQYF.

This rearrangement joins TRBV4-1 to TRBJ1-5, with 12 bases aligning to TRBD1. Germline loops: CDR1 MGHRA, CDR2 YSYEKL. This CDR3 spans 17 amino acids. J gave up 6 bases and V 4 bases, and 10 bases lay outside the gene matches. The CDR3, as DNA: TGCGCCAGCAGCCCTCTAGGGGGGACAGGGGGCGGTCAGCCCCAGCATTTT. Protein product: CASSPLGGTGGGQPQHF.

The chain combines TRBV5-5 with TRBJ2-7, with 7 nucleotides matching TRBD2. Germline CDR1 SGHKS, CDR2 YYEKEE (reference sequence). The CDR3 loop spans 12 amino acids. The trim removed 2 bases at V and 5 bases at J, leaving 1 base unmatched. The CDR3 bases are TGTGCCAGCAGCTTCCGGGGGGACGAGCAGTACTTC. As protein: CASSFRGDEQYF.

The chain uses TRBV18 and TRBJ1-2; 7 positions match TRBD1. The CDR3 has 16 residues. V trimming: 0 bases; J trimming: 0 bases; junction bases outside the gene matches: 4. Germline CDR1 KGHSH, CDR2 LQKENI. The CDR3 DNA follows: TGTGCCAGCTCACCACCGTCCACAGGGGCTAACTATGGCTACACCTTC. Translation: CASSPPSTGANYGYTF. The full variable domain, rest sourced from reference TRBV18 and TRBJ1-2, is NAGVMQNPRHLVRRRGQEARLRCSPMKGHSHVYWYRQLPEEGLKFMVYLQKENIIDESGMPKERFSAEFPKEGPSILRIQQVVRGDSAAYFCASSPPSTGANYGYTFGSGTRLTVV.